Presented here are 21 T cell receptor beta chains from one specimen sequenced in a study of T-cell memory formation after mild COVID-19 (dated by TCRdb to 2020 to 2023). The library relied on 5' RACE. This sample was sequenced with an Illumina NovaSeq 6000. In-frame beta chains were kept once TCRdb had trimmed the public reads at Q25 with fastp and called clones with MiXCR. Rows with a matching CDR3 protein are joined into one entry that keeps the most common DNA and genes. This sample gives 25,000 to 35,000 distinct CDR3 sequences in total; approximately 21% of them show up just once. The ten largest clones capture 1.5% of the sample. The sample comprised PBMCs or a T cell subset sorted from them (not recorded which). These receptors all stem from an adult who had mild COVID-19 (a few samples of this study predate the infection). The sample titles of this study are shuffled in the database, so cell type and time point are left out.

This clonotype was detected ten times or more. The chain joins TRBV7-9 to TRBJ2-3, with 12 positions matching TRBD1. The CDR3 totals 15 residues. Germline assignment: CDR1 SEHNR and CDR2 FQNEAQ (reference sequence). With 4 bases clipped from V and 4 bases from J, the junction kept 3 bases outside the gene matches. CDR3 bases: TGTGCCAGCAGCTGGGACAGGGGGCAATCAGATACGCAGTATTTT. It is translated as CASSWDRGQSDTQYF.

This clonotype was counted a single time. The chain uses TRBV7-9 and TRBJ2-7; D gene unclear. This CDR3 comprises 15 residues. Germline values: CDR1 SEHNR, CDR2 FQNEAQ (reference sequence). Trimming left V 5 bases short and J 0 bases short, with 14 bases between. The CDR3 DNA reads as TGTGCCAGCAGCCCCCGGGCTCCAAGCTCCTACGAGCAGTACTTC. It codes for CASSPRAPSSYEQYF.

This clonotype was counted at least ten times. Written as DNA, the CDR3 is TGTGCCACCAGCCCCCAGCTCCGCGAGCAGTTCTTC. Encoded protein: CATSPQLREQFF. V is TRBV15 and J is TRBJ2-1, with no clear D. The CDR3 has 12 residues. The V end was cut by 5 bases, the J end by 10 bases, with 12 bases between. The germline V gene encodes CDR1 LNHNV and CDR2 YYDKDF (reference sequence).

This clonotype was picked up many times. This CDR3 reads CASSETGRNSPLHF. CDR3 nucleotides: TGTGCCAGCAGTGAAACAGGGCGCAATTCACCCCTCCACTTT. J is TRBJ1-6 and V is TRBV2; D possibly corresponds to TRBD1 (6 bases). Looked up from germline, CDR1 is SNHLY and CDR2 is FYNNEI. Between the trimmed V and J ends, which lost 2 bases and 7 bases, there was a span of 9 bases. CDR3 length: 14 amino acids.

In DNA form, the CDR3 reads TGCAGTGCTGATGGGACAGGCACGTTTTACGAGCAGTACTTC. It yields the protein CSADGTGTFYEQYF. The chain is built from TRBV20-1 and TRBJ2-7; 8 nucleotides match TRBD1. V gave up 5 bases and J gave up 4 bases; unmatched junction bases: 10. The germline V gene has CDR1 DFQATT and CDR2 SNEGSKA (reference sequence). This CDR3 spans 14 amino acids.

This chain joins TRBV5-1 and TRBJ1-1, with 8 bases identical to TRBD1. The CDR3 spans 14 residues. Germline V CDR1 and CDR2: SGHRS, YFSETQ. With 2 bases clipped from V and 4 bases from J, the junction kept 4 bases outside the gene matches. The CDR3 DNA is TGCGCCAGCAGCTTTGGACAGGGCGGCACTGAAGCTTTCTTT. Protein product: CASSFGQGGTEAFF.

The rearrangement joins TRBV7-8 to TRBJ1-2, with D hard to call. Germline values: CDR1 SGHVS, CDR2 FQNEAQ. This CDR3 is built from 13 residues. Trimming removed 1 base from V and 4 bases from J, with 7 bases in between. CDR3 sequence (DNA): TGTGCCAGCAGCTTAGGTTACACCTATGGCTACACCTTC. Translating gives CASSLGYTYGYTF.

This chain joins TRBV5-1 and TRBJ2-2; 13 bases are shared with TRBD2. The CDR3 spans 18 residues. Trimming removed 3 bases from V and 2 bases from J; junction bases left unmatched: 7. CDR1 SGHRS and CDR2 YFSETQ come from the germline V gene. The CDR3 DNA is TGCGCCAGCAGCTACCGACTAGCGGGAGGAGACAACACCGGGGAGCTGTTTTTT. It codes for CASSYRLAGGDNTGELFF.

This chain uses TRBV3-1 with TRBJ2-6; 11 bases align to TRBD1. Per the germline V gene, CDR1 is LGHDT and CDR2 is YNNKEL (reference sequence). V shed 6 bases, J shed 0 bases, and the junction held 4 bases outside the gene matches. This CDR3 region has 17 residues. CDR3 region: CASRRTGGLSGANVLTF. CDR3 DNA sequence: TGTGCCAGCAGGCGGACAGGGGGCCTCTCTGGGGCCAACGTCCTGACTTTC.

This clonotype appeared many times. V usage is TRBV4-2 and J usage is TRBJ2-3; possibly TRBD2 for D (7 bases). The germline V gene encodes CDR1 LGHNA and CDR2 YNFKEQ. The CDR3 spans 16 residues. V was pared by 0 bases and J by 4 bases, with 14 bases between. CDR3 loop: CASSQDASGGSDTQYF. CDR3 DNA sequence: TGTGCCAGCAGCCAAGATGCCTCGGGGGGCTCAGATACGCAGTATTTT.

This clonotype was detected ten times or more. The gene calls are TRBV5-1 and TRBJ2-1; no definite D call. Germline assignment: CDR1 SGHRS and CDR2 YFSETQ. Trimming left V 1 base short and J 2 bases short, with 10 bases between. This CDR3 contains 15 residues. The CDR3 protein is CASSLSRSAYNEQFF. In DNA, the CDR3 is TGCGCCAGCAGCTTGTCACGATCTGCCTACAATGAGCAGTTCTTC.

The rearrangement uses TRBV19 and TRBJ2-2; 12 nucleotides align to TRBD1. The trim removed 4 bases at V and 8 bases at J, leaving 5 bases unmatched. This CDR3 comprises 15 residues. The germline CDR1 and CDR2 sequences are LNHDA and SQIVND (reference sequence). CDR3 amino acids: CASSRGQGAFGELFF. Here the CDR3 DNA reads TGTGCCAGTAGTAGGGGACAGGGGGCATTTGGGGAGCTGTTTTTT. The full variable domain, with the rest looked up from reference TRBV19 and TRBJ2-2, is DGGITQSPKYLFRKEGQNVTLSCEQNLNHDAMYWYRQDPGQGLRLIYYSQIVNDFQKGDIAEGYSVSREKKESFPLTVTSAQKNPTAFYLCASSRGQGAFGELFFGEGSRLTVL.

Judged by abundance, this clonotype is medium-sized. The chain couples TRBV12-3 or TRBV12-4 to TRBJ1-5, with D unclear. The CDR3 length is 15 residues. V lost 3 bases and J 5 bases, leaving 14 bases between the germline ends. The CDR3 DNA reads as TGTGCCAGCAGTTTTAGGGCACAATACGATCAGCCCCAGCATTTT. Its protein product is CASSFRAQYDQPQHF.

This clonotype was counted ten times or more. This chain joins TRBV10-3 and TRBJ1-1, with 8 bases aligning to TRBD1. The CDR3 extends over 14 amino acids. With V trimmed by 5 bases and J by 1 base, 3 bases remained unmatched. Germline CDR1 and CDR2: ENHRY and SYGVKD. CDR3 residues: CAISPGTGNTEAFF. The CDR3 nucleotides read TGTGCCATCAGTCCCGGGACAGGGAACACTGAAGCTTTCTTT.

This clonotype was recorded many times. The CDR3 DNA is TGCGCCAGCAGCTTGGTGGGGGGCCTTACAGATACGCAGTATTTT. This sequence encodes CASSLVGGLTDTQYF. The chain couples TRBV5-1 to TRBJ2-3; D may correspond to TRBD1 or TRBD2 (6 bases each). The V gene lost 0 bases and the J gene lost 3 bases, with 11 bases spanning the gap. This CDR3 is built from 15 residues. Germline CDR1 SGHRS, CDR2 YFSETQ.

This clonotype was detected only once. The genes are TRBV7-6 and TRBJ2-1; TRBD2 matches at 13 bases. The CDR3 is made up of 16 amino acids. The V segment lost 5 bases and the J segment 6 bases; nucleotides outside the gene matches: 7. Germline lookup yields CDR1 SGHVS and CDR2 FNYEAQ. In nucleotides, the CDR3 is TGTGCCAGCAGCACCCTAGGACTAGCGGGAGCCAATGAGCAGTTCTTC. It is translated as CASSTLGLAGANEQFF. Full variable domain (outside the CDR3, taken from reference TRBV7-6 and TRBJ2-1): GAGVSQSPRYKVTKRGQDVALRCDPISGHVSLYWYRQALGQGPEFLTYFNYEAQQDKSGLPNDRFSAERPEGSISTLTIQRTEQRDSAMYRCASSTLGLAGANEQFFGPGTRLTVL.

This clonotype was seen repeatedly, ten times or more. The chain carries TRBV13 and TRBJ2-2; tentatively, D is TRBD1 (5 bases). Germline CDR1 reads PRHDT; CDR2 reads FYEKMQ (reference sequence). This CDR3 spans 13 amino acids. The V end was cut by 5 bases, the J end by 6 bases, with 10 bases between. CDR3 DNA sequence: TGTGCCAGCAGCCCTGGACATTCCGGGGAGCTGTTTTTT. It encodes CASSPGHSGELFF.

This clonotype has ten or more counts. The chain couples TRBV4-2 to TRBJ2-1; 7 bases map to TRBD2. The germline V gene encodes CDR1 LGHNA and CDR2 YNFKEQ. The CDR3 consists of 15 residues. Unmatched junction bases numbered 3, after V lost 0 bases and J lost 4 bases. For the CDR3, the DNA is TGTGCCAGCAGCCAAGACCTAGCGGTGTACAATGAGCAGTTCTTC. It is translated as CASSQDLAVYNEQFF.

There are many counts of this clonotype. V gene TRBV15 combines with J gene TRBJ2-3, with D tentatively TRBD1 or TRBD2 (5 bases each). V was shortened by 1 base and J by 6 bases, with 11 bases between the two germline ends. The CDR3 loop spans 14 amino acids. Germline V CDR1 and CDR2: LNHNV, YYDKDF (reference sequence). CDR3 coding DNA: TGTGCCACCAGCAGAGGGGCCCGGGACGATACGCAGTATTTT. Translation gives CATSRGARDDTQYF.

This clonotype appeared many times. The V call is TRBV11-2, the J call TRBJ2-5; 7 bases are a match to TRBD2. In germline, CDR1 is SGHAT, CDR2 FQNNGV. Trimming removed 1 base from V and 2 bases from J; junction bases left unmatched: 7. The CDR3 totals 16 residues. The CDR3 region is CASSLGEGGRQETQYF. The CDR3 bases are TGTGCCAGCAGCTTAGGGGAGGGAGGCAGACAAGAGACCCAGTACTTC. The full variable domain, completed using reference TRBV11-2 and TRBJ2-5, is EAGVAQSPRYKIIEKRQSVAFWCNPISGHATLYWYQQILGQGPKLLIQFQNNGVVDDSQLPKDRFSAERLKGVDSTLKIQPAKLEDSAVYLCASSLGEGGRQETQYFGPGTRLLVL.

This clonotype was seen ten or more times. The chain employs TRBV11-2 and TRBJ1-6; 10 bases are shared with TRBD1. V gave up 1 base and J gave up 7 bases; unmatched junction bases: 4. This CDR3 is 16 amino acids long. The V gene's germline CDR1 is SGHAT and CDR2 FQNNGV. The DNA of the CDR3 is TGTGCCAGCAGCTTAGGGGACAGGGGTTCCAATTCACCCCTCCACTTT. This translates into CASSLGDRGSNSPLHF. Complete variable domain (other parts from reference TRBV11-2 and TRBJ1-6): EAGVAQSPRYKIIEKRQSVAFWCNPISGHATLYWYQQILGQGPKLLIQFQNNGVVDDSQLPKDRFSAERLKGVDSTLKIQPAKLEDSAVYLCASSLGDRGSNSPLHFGNGTRLTVT.